The 24 T cell receptor beta chains below all came from one sample that was sequenced in a study of vaccination and CD4 T cells after COVID-19. TCRdb re-analysed the PCR reads in MiXCR, keeping a single row per CDR3 protein. The sample has 15,000 to 20,000 distinct CDR3 sequences; around two thirds are singletons. This specimen consisted of CD4+ T cells from blood, obtained before SARS-CoV-2 vaccination. All receptors come from a human donor who had recovered from COVID-19.

This sequence joins TRBV19 and TRBJ1-2, with 9 bases lining up with TRBD1. V trimming: 5 bases; J trimming: 7 bases; junction bases outside the gene matches: 5. CDR1 and CDR2 (germline): LNHDA, SQIVND (reference sequence). The CDR3 sequence is 13 residues long. The CDR3 loop reads CASSRDRAGGYTF. The CDR3 DNA reads TGTGCCAGTAGTCGGGACAGGGCTGGTGGCTACACCTTC.

J is TRBJ2-7 and V is TRBV20-1; 11 positions match TRBD1. Germline CDR1 and CDR2: DFQATT and SNEGSKA (reference sequence). Trimming removed 6 bases from V and 2 bases from J; junction bases left unmatched: 6. This CDR3 is built from 14 residues. CDR3 protein: CSAMDRGRPYEQYF. The CDR3, as DNA: TGCAGTGCCATGGACAGGGGGCGACCCTACGAGCAGTACTTC.

The chain carries TRBV7-6 and TRBJ2-3; TRBD2 matches at 8 bases. The CDR3 is 18 residues long. V was pared by 4 bases and J by 4 bases, with 16 bases of the junction left unmatched. Germline CDR1 and CDR2: SGHVS and FNYEAQ. The CDR3 bases are TGTGCCAGCAGCTCTCTGTTTAGCGGGGCCACGATCCCAGATACGCAGTATTTT. Protein product: CASSSLFSGATIPDTQYF.

This chain uses TRBV28 with TRBJ2-1, with 9 positions matching TRBD2. V was clipped by 5 bases and J by 6 bases; unmatched bases: 5. The V gene's germline CDR1 is MDHEN and CDR2 SYDVKM. The CDR3 is 14 amino acids. The CDR3 DNA follows: TGTGCCAGCAGTCCGCGGGGGGGGGTCAATGAGCAGTTCTTC. Translation gives CASSPRGGVNEQFF.

The chain recombines TRBV29-1 with TRBJ2-4, with D possibly TRBD1 on 6 matching bases. This CDR3 region has 15 residues. Germline assignment: CDR1 SQVTM and CDR2 ANQGSEA. With 7 bases removed from V and 0 bases from J, the gap between germline ends came to 16 bases. CDR3: CSAATGPIAKNIQYF. The CDR3 nucleotides are TGCAGCGCCGCTACAGGGCCGATAGCCAAAAACATTCAGTACTTC.

In this sample, this clonotype turned up a few times. The chain recombines TRBV24-1 with TRBJ2-1, with D perhaps matching TRBD2 (6 bases). The CDR3 is made up of 14 amino acids. Trimming shortened V by 5 bases and J by 3 bases, and 10 bases separated the two germline ends. The germline gives CDR1 KGHDR, CDR2 SFDVKD. The CDR3 reads CATSGPGLYNEQFF. The CDR3, as DNA: TGTGCCACCAGTGGACCGGGACTCTACAATGAGCAGTTCTTC.

This chain joins TRBV6-1 and TRBJ2-7, with D possibly matching TRBD1 (6 bases). Trimming took off 6 bases at V and 1 base at J, with 10 bases between the two ends. This CDR3 contains 13 residues. CDR1 MNHNS and CDR2 SASEGT come from the germline V gene. CDR3: CASSRQESYEQYF. For the CDR3, the DNA is TGTGCCAGCAGCAGACAGGAATCCTACGAGCAGTACTTC.

The rearrangement uses TRBV4-1 and TRBJ2-5; TRBD2 agrees at 7 bases. The CDR3 is made up of 13 amino acids. V lost 5 bases, J lost 5 bases, and 5 bases stayed unmatched. Germline CDR1 and CDR2: MGHRA and YSYEKL. The DNA of the CDR3 is TGCGCCAGCAGCTGGACTAGGGTGGAGACCCAGTACTTC. It yields the protein CASSWTRVETQYF.

V and J are TRBV7-9 and TRBJ2-3; D ambiguous. V lost 5 bases and J lost 3, with 21 bases in between. Germline values: CDR1 SEHNR, CDR2 FQNEAQ (reference sequence). The length of the CDR3 is 17 residues. CDR3: CASSTQLRATKTDTQYF. CDR3 bases: TGTGCCAGCAGCACACAACTCCGGGCCACTAAAACAGATACGCAGTATTTT.

The V and J genes are TRBV7-9 and TRBJ1-2; 8 nucleotides line up with TRBD1. The CDR3 is 16 amino acids. J was trimmed by 2 bases and V by 6 bases; bases with no gene match: 11. Germline V gene lookup returns CDR1 SEHNR and CDR2 FQNEAQ (reference sequence). CDR3 sequence reads: CASSTHGTGLNYGYTF. The CDR3 DNA reads TGTGCCAGCAGTACCCATGGGACAGGCCTAAACTATGGCTACACCTTC.

The CDR3 nucleotides are TGTGCCAGCAGCCTCGCTAGCGGGAGCCACAATGAGCAGTTCTTC. This encodes CASSLASGSHNEQFF. The V gene is TRBV7-2, the J gene TRBJ2-1; 10 bases match TRBD2. The length of the CDR3 is 15 residues. The germline gives CDR1 SGHTA, CDR2 FQGNSA. Trimming removed 5 bases from V and 5 bases from J; junction bases left unmatched: 6.

This clonotype has just a few counts. This chain links TRBV21-1 with TRBJ1-5. TRBV21-1 is a pseudogene segment. The CDR3 sequence is 17 residues long. The CDR3 nucleotides read TGTGCCAGCAGCCTAAGCGAAGGGGCCCCGGAGAATCAGCCCCAGCATTTT. This codes for CASSLSEGAPENQPQHF.

This clonotype was detected only a few times. The rearrangement uses TRBV20-1 and TRBJ1-1; the D gene is possibly TRBD1 (5 bases). Looked up from germline, CDR1 is DFQATT and CDR2 is SNEGSKA (reference sequence). Trimming took off 0 bases at V and 4 bases at J, with 12 bases between the two ends. The CDR3 is 14 residues long. The CDR3 reads CSAREQSQGTEAFF. The CDR3 nucleotides read TGCAGTGCTAGAGAACAGAGCCAGGGCACTGAAGCTTTCTTT.

The CDR3 here is CASRRRLAGSWNEQFF. For the CDR3, the DNA is TGTGCCAGCAGAAGGAGACTAGCGGGATCCTGGAATGAGCAGTTCTTC. The chain has TRBV12-3 or TRBV12-4 and TRBJ2-1, with 11 bases that match TRBD2. The CDR3 contains 16 residues. V trimming: 6 bases; J trimming: 7 bases; junction bases outside the gene matches: 11.

This clonotype occurred a few times. The genes are TRBV27 and TRBJ2-3; 7 nucleotides match TRBD2. The CDR3 length is 16 residues. V dropped 5 bases and J dropped 4; count of bases not matched to a gene: 12. The germline CDR1 and CDR2 sequences are MNHEY and SMNVEV (reference sequence). This chain's CDR3 is CASSPPTSRRADTQYF. In nucleotides, the CDR3 is TGTGCCAGCAGTCCGCCGACTAGCAGGAGAGCAGATACGCAGTATTTT.

V usage is TRBV6-2 or TRBV6-3 and J usage is TRBJ2-5, with TRBD2 identical over 7 bases. This CDR3 has 14 amino acids. J lost 4 bases, V lost 6 bases, and 8 bases had no gene match. CDR1 is MNHEY and CDR2 is SVGEGT in the germline V gene. CDR3 nucleotide sequence: TGTGCCAGCAGCCCCCCCCCGGGAGGAGAGACCCAGTACTTC. Amino acids: CASSPPPGGETQYF.

The V and J genes are TRBV7-8 and TRBJ2-1, with 8 bases lining up with TRBD2. Germline CDR1 SGHVS, CDR2 FQNEAQ. The CDR3 is made up of 21 amino acids. V was pared by 4 bases and J by 0 bases, with 20 bases of the junction left unmatched. The CDR3 loop reads CASSSGPGGFVAGSSYNEQFF. The CDR3, as DNA: TGTGCCAGCAGCTCGGGTCCGGGGGGGTTTGTTGCGGGAAGCTCCTACAATGAGCAGTTCTTC.

The chain carries TRBV2 and TRBJ1-1; D is perhaps TRBD1 (5 bases). The CDR3 is made up of 15 amino acids. Trimming removed 5 bases from V and 2 bases from J, with 15 bases in between. Germline CDR1 SNHLY, CDR2 FYNNEI. Here the CDR3 reads CASSPLAGGNTEAFF. DNA of the CDR3: TGTGCCAGCAGTCCCTTGGCCGGGGGAAACACTGAAGCTTTCTTT.

The J gene is TRBJ1-5, the V gene TRBV2; maybe TRBD1 (5 bases). Germline values: CDR1 SNHLY, CDR2 FYNNEI. Trimming removed 0 bases from V and 8 bases from J, with 14 bases in between. This CDR3 is 15 amino acids long. CDR3 loop: CASSEAGPGWEPQHF. CDR3 in DNA: TGTGCCAGCAGTGAAGCGGGACCCGGCTGGGAGCCCCAGCATTTT.

V usage is TRBV12-3 or TRBV12-4 and J usage is TRBJ1-5, with 7 nucleotides matching TRBD1. J gave up 0 bases and V 7 bases, and 3 bases lay outside the gene matches. This CDR3 has 14 residues. As DNA, the CDR3 is TGTGCCAGCACACGACAGGGTAGCAATCAGCCCCAGCATTTT. Its translation: CASTRQGSNQPQHF.

The chain joins TRBV5-1 to TRBJ2-3, with D perhaps TRBD1 or TRBD2 (5 bases each). Germline V lookup: CDR1 SGHRS, CDR2 YFSETQ. V shed 0 bases and J shed 0 bases, with 11 bases lying between them. This CDR3 has 16 residues. The CDR3 nucleotides are TGCGCCAGCAGCTTGGGCGGGCAGGGCAGCACAGATACGCAGTATTTT. Translation gives CASSLGGQGSTDTQYF.

The chain combines TRBV20-1 with TRBJ2-1, with a tentative D call TRBD1 (6 bases). Germline-derived CDR1 and CDR2 are DFQATT and SNEGSKA (reference sequence). V shed 7 bases and J shed 0 bases, with 7 bases lying between them. This CDR3 is built from 12 residues. The chain's CDR3 is CSVDSSYNEQFF. CDR3 coding DNA: TGCAGTGTGGACAGCTCCTACAATGAGCAGTTCTTC.

The rearrangement joins TRBV20-1 to TRBJ2-5; D perhaps matches TRBD2 (5 bases). The CDR3 runs 13 residues. V shed 5 bases and J shed 2 bases, with 12 bases lying between them. Looked up from germline, CDR1 is DFQATT and CDR2 is SNEGSKA (reference sequence). The CDR3 reads CSAPERLQETQYF. DNA of the CDR3: TGCAGTGCTCCGGAGCGGTTACAAGAGACCCAGTACTTC.

The rearrangement links TRBV6-7 to TRBJ2-7; TRBD1 matches 8 bases. TRBV6-7 carries the ORF label, with uncertain function. V shed 2 bases and J 11 bases; nucleotides not matched to a gene: 17. The CDR3 loop spans 16 amino acids. CDR3 protein: CASSYTTRDRNPEEYF. Written as DNA, the CDR3 is TGTGCCAGCAGTTACACAACCCGGGACAGGAACCCTGAAGAGTACTTC.